Sequencing of this TCR beta chain was carried out in a study of regulatory T cells in long-lasting Graves disease. Whole-study findings and limits: Newly diagnosed patients had higher TCR diversity than persistent Graves' patients did.

Time point specified: newly diagnosed GD, antithyroid drugs for less than 3 months. From PBMCs, RNA was extracted and then used to make the TCR library. Libraries of TCR beta came from iRepertoire HTBI primers plus Arm-PCR of CDR3 regions. One entry per CDR3 protein, called by TCRdb with MiXCR from the multiplex PCR reads. The sample lists hundreds of thousands of distinct CDR3 sequences, more than 10% occurring once. With regard to this clonotype: The antigen remains unidentified.

Germline values: CDR1 LNHDA, CDR2 SQIVND (reference sequence). The CDR3 totals 18 residues. The junction had 13 bases not matched to a gene; V was cut back by 2 bases and J by 4 bases. Separately, the same data were catalogued under a study of T cells in Graves' hyperthyroidism and ophthalmopathy. That source adds: Graves' hyperthyroidism without ophthalmopathy progression within 18 months was termed stable.

The TCR sequence derives from a woman aged 25 to 39 with Graves disease. J is TRBJ2-2 and V is TRBV19; 7 nucleotides align to TRBD2. The specimen comprised peripheral blood mononuclear cells (PBMCs), sampled at new diagnosis, from a patient treated with antithyroid drugs. Here the CDR3 DNA reads TGTGCCAGTAGTATACATCCAGCGGGGCGACGGGGCACCGGGGAGCTGTTTTTT. Its protein product is CASSIHPAGRRGTGELFF.